One T cell receptor beta chain is described in this entry. V was pared by 2 bases and J by 6 bases, with 1 base of the junction left unmatched. The CDR3 extends over 15 amino acids. From germline, CDR1 is SEHNR and CDR2 FQNEAQ (reference sequence). The sample belongs to a study of blood T cell repertoires in COVID-19. Overall study context: Samples representing acute and convalescent COVID-19 were sourced from the United States, Italy and Spain. In each case, the material was cDNA or gDNA derived from T cells, B-cell-depleted T cells, or PBMCs.

Original processing methods: Counts of nucleated cells, estimated from reference gene primer amplification, were obtained. Sequencing was performed with immunoSEQ multiplex PCR; in TCRdb, only in-frame clones are kept and a portion is missing. V and J calls and clone size are as listed in that table; D and trimming were resolved from the DNA. The data contain approximately 150,000 clones, 80% to 90% of them singletons. The chain has TRBV7-9 and TRBJ2-2; 12 nucleotides match TRBD1. The TCR originated in a woman aged 45-59 years with active or convalescent COVID-19. Sequencing was carried out using peripheral blood. CDR3 sequence: CASSLRDRGPGELFF. For the CDR3, the DNA is TGTGCCAGCAGCTTAAGGGACAGGGGGCCCGGGGAGCTGTTTTTT.